Following are 27 T cell receptor beta chains from one sample sequenced in a study of blood T cell repertoires in COVID-19. Assay: immunoSEQ multiplex PCR; the TCRdb copy retains only in-frame clones and omits some. This table holds roughly 250,000 clones, nearly 85% found once. The specimen was peripheral blood. These receptors were taken from a human donor in a cohort sampled during active COVID-19.

This sequence joins TRBV25-1 and TRBJ1-1; 8 nucleotides match TRBD1. The germline V gene has CDR1 MGHDK and CDR2 SYGVNS. The junction had 4 bases not matched to a gene; V was cut back by 6 bases and J by 4 bases. This CDR3 spans 13 amino acids. CDR3 sequence reads: CASSETGVTEAFF. The CDR3 DNA reads TGTGCCAGCAGCGAGACAGGGGTCACTGAAGCTTTCTTT.

The J gene is TRBJ2-1, the V gene TRBV9; 7 bases match TRBD1. This CDR3 contains 15 residues. Germline values: CDR1 SGDLS, CDR2 YYNGEE. J gave up 6 bases and V 1 base, and 7 bases lay outside the gene matches. The DNA for the CDR3 is TGTGCCAGCAGCGTAACCCGACAGGGTGGCAATGAGCAGTTCTTC. Amino acid sequence: CASSVTRQGGNEQFF.

This rearrangement joins TRBV7-6 to TRBJ1-5; D gene uncertain. The germline gives CDR1 SGHVS, CDR2 FNYEAQ. V was cut by 2 bases and J by 3 bases, with 8 bases left in between. This CDR3 is built from 14 residues. This CDR3 reads CASSLFGVNQPQHF. The CDR3 nucleotides are TGTGCCAGCAGCTTATTCGGGGTCAATCAGCCCCAGCATTTT.

The chain couples TRBV7-2 to TRBJ1-1; 11 nucleotides match TRBD1. The CDR3 is 15 amino acids. Losses at the gene ends were 1 base for V and 7 bases for J; bases not matched to a gene: 5. Germline loops: CDR1 SGHTA, CDR2 FQGNSA. The CDR3 is CASSLVPGTGGEAFF. Written as DNA, the CDR3 is TGTGCCAGCAGCTTAGTTCCCGGGACAGGGGGTGAAGCTTTCTTT. Together with reference TRBV7-2 and TRBJ1-1, the CDR3 gives the full variable domain: GAGVSQSPSNKVTEKGKDVELRCDPISGHTALYWYRQSLGQGLEFLIYFQGNSAPDKSGLPSDRFSAERTGGSVSTLTIQRTQQEDSAVYLCASSLVPGTGGEAFFGQGTRLTVV.

The chain uses TRBV6-2 or TRBV6-3 and TRBJ2-7; 12 bases match TRBD1. The junction had 9 bases not matched to a gene; V was cut back by 2 bases and J by 4 bases. Germline CDR1 is MNHEY and CDR2 is SVGEGT. The CDR3 runs to 17 residues. The DNA for the CDR3 is TGTGCCAGCAGTTACCGGGCCCCGGGACAGGGGGCTTACGAGCAGTACTTC. It encodes CASSYRAPGQGAYEQYF.

The chain is built from TRBV3-1 (or the pseudogene TRBV3-2) and TRBJ1-2, with D possibly being TRBD1 (5 bases). The germline V and J ends were trimmed by 2 bases and 7 bases, with 20 bases remaining between them. The CDR3 is 16 amino acids. Germline loops: CDR1 LGHDT, CDR2 YNNKEL (reference sequence). The CDR3 sequence is CASSQPLARGGSGYTF. For the CDR3, the DNA is TGTGCCAGCAGCCAACCCTTGGCTAGGGGTGGTAGTGGCTACACCTTC.

The chain carries TRBV3-1 (or the pseudogene TRBV3-2) and TRBJ1-2; weak D call: TRBD1 (6 bases). The V end lost 4 bases, the J end lost 4 bases, and 16 bases lay between the germline ends. The CDR3 contains 15 residues. Germline V gene sequence: CDR1 LGHDT, CDR2 YNNKEL (reference sequence). In DNA, the CDR3 is TGTGCCAGCAGCCGCACAAATCAGGGGATCTATGGCTACACCTTC. This gives the protein CASSRTNQGIYGYTF.

This rearrangement joins TRBV20-1 to TRBJ2-2; D is possibly TRBD2 (6 bases). Germline-derived CDR1 and CDR2 are DFQATT and SNEGSKA (reference sequence). The CDR3 is made up of 11 amino acids. V gave up 5 bases and J gave up 7 bases, with 8 bases separating them. CDR3 in amino acids: CSALAYGELFF. The CDR3 DNA is TGCAGTGCTCTAGCGTACGGGGAGCTGTTTTTT.

V is TRBV19 and J is TRBJ1-1; a weak D match, TRBD1 (5 bases). Trimming pared 3 bases from V and 11 bases from J, leaving 19 bases between. This CDR3 contains 14 residues. Per the germline V gene, CDR1 is LNHDA and CDR2 is SQIVND (reference sequence). CDR3 in DNA: TGTGCCAGTAGTATGGGGCCCAAATTAAACGAGGCTTTCTTT. It codes for CASSMGPKLNEAFF.

This chain uses TRBV6-1 with TRBJ1-5; TRBD1 agrees at 9 bases. CDR1 is MNHNS, CDR2 SASEGT, per germline. There are 16 residues in the CDR3. J was trimmed by 3 bases and V by 3 bases; bases with no gene match: 6. CDR3: CASSDRDRANNQPQHF. The CDR3 DNA sequence: TGTGCCAGCAGTGATAGGGACAGGGCTAACAATCAGCCCCAGCATTTT.

V usage is TRBV15 and J usage is TRBJ2-3, with a tentative D call TRBD1 (5 bases). Looked up from germline, CDR1 is LNHNV and CDR2 is YYDKDF (reference sequence). The CDR3 loop spans 17 amino acids. Trimming shortened V by 0 bases and J by 2 bases, and 15 bases separated the two germline ends. DNA of the CDR3: TGTGCCACCAGCAGAGATGACGGCAGGGCCATCACAGATACGCAGTATTTT. It codes for CATSRDDGRAITDTQYF.

This clone was recorded a few times. The chain employs TRBV15 and TRBJ2-7, with 8 bases identical to TRBD1. CDR1 and CDR2 (germline): LNHNV, YYDKDF (reference sequence). With V trimmed by 1 base and J by 2 bases, 4 bases remained unmatched. The CDR3 length is 15 residues. The CDR3 region is CATSRGPGGPYEQYF. CDR3 nucleotide sequence: TGTGCCACCAGCAGAGGTCCAGGGGGCCCCTACGAGCAGTACTTC. The full variable domain, in which reference TRBV15 and TRBJ2-7 provide the parts outside the CDR3, is DAMVIQNPRYQVTQFGKPVTLSCSQTLNHNVMYWYQQKSSQAPKLLFHYYDKDFNNEADTPDNFQSRRPNTSFCFLDIRSPGLGDTAMYLCATSRGPGGPYEQYFGPGTRLTVT.

The rearrangement joins TRBV2 to TRBJ2-6; tentatively, D is TRBD1 (7 bases). CDR3 size: 16 residues. Trimming cost V 4 bases and J 2 bases, with 12 bases left between them. Germline-derived CDR1 and CDR2 are SNHLY and FYNNEI. The CDR3 nucleotides read TGTGCCAGCAGTGGGCCAGGGGGGCCTGGGGCCAACGTCCTGACTTTC. Translation: CASSGPGGPGANVLTF.

V gene TRBV5-1 combines with J gene TRBJ2-3, with D unclear. Trimming removed 0 bases from V and 10 bases from J, with 12 bases in between. Germline V gene lookup returns CDR1 SGHRS and CDR2 YFSETQ. The CDR3 is 13 residues long. The CDR3 protein is CASSLGSEESQYF. CDR3 DNA sequence: TGCGCCAGCAGCTTGGGAAGTGAGGAGTCGCAGTATTTT.

The V and J genes are TRBV5-5 and TRBJ2-2; 13 positions match TRBD2. The junction had 3 bases not matched to a gene; V was cut back by 0 bases and J by 4 bases. Germline V CDR1 and CDR2: SGHKS, YYEKEE (reference sequence). There are 17 residues in the CDR3. CDR3 DNA: TGTGCCAGCAGCTTGGGACTAGCGGGAGGAGGCACCGGGGAGCTGTTTTTT. It encodes CASSLGLAGGGTGELFF.

V and J are TRBV27 and TRBJ2-2, with D hard to call. The CDR3 totals 13 residues. Germline assignment: CDR1 MNHEY and CDR2 SMNVEV (reference sequence). The V end was cut by 4 bases, the J end by 4 bases, with 7 bases between. CDR3 sequence (DNA): TGTGCCAGCAGTTCCCCGGGCACCGGGGAGCTGTTTTTT. The encoded protein is CASSSPGTGELFF.

The V and J genes are TRBV28 and TRBJ1-1; D is uncertain. V lost 10 bases and J 1 base, leaving 19 bases between the germline ends. Germline V lookup: CDR1 MDHEN, CDR2 SYDVKM. This CDR3 has 15 amino acids. The CDR3 protein is CAILRGPYWNTEAFF. The CDR3 nucleotides read TGTGCCATTCTCCGTGGGCCTTACTGGAACACTGAAGCTTTCTTT.

This chain joins TRBV27 and TRBJ2-5; 8 bases agree with TRBD1. This CDR3 spans 16 amino acids. The ends lost 1 base at V and 4 bases at J; junction bases unmatched: 8. CDR1 MNHEY and CDR2 SMNVEV come from the germline V gene (reference sequence). The CDR3 bases are TGTGCCAGCAGTTTATTTGGCCCAGGGGGCGCAGAGACCCAGTACTTC. Its translation is CASSLFGPGGAETQYF.

V is TRBV29-1 and J is TRBJ1-5; 10 bases agree with TRBD1. Germline V gives CDR1 SQVTM, CDR2 ANQGSEA. V trimming: 6 bases; J trimming: 2 bases; junction bases outside the gene matches: 1. This CDR3 is built from 13 residues. The CDR3 sequence is CSVGTGGNQPQHF. Here the CDR3 DNA reads TGCAGCGTGGGGACAGGGGGCAATCAGCCCCAGCATTTT.

The chain joins TRBV29-1 to TRBJ1-1; no clear D gene. CDR1 SQVTM and CDR2 ANQGSEA come from the germline V gene. CDR3 length: 12 amino acids. Between the trimmed V and J ends, which lost 5 bases and 1 base, there was a span of 8 bases. CDR3 sequence: CSVTMKNTEAFF. The CDR3 DNA reads TGCAGCGTTACTATGAAGAACACTGAAGCTTTCTTT.

This sequence joins TRBV10-1 and TRBJ2-5; D might be TRBD2 (5 bases). The CDR3 runs to 13 residues. CDR1 is WNHNN and CDR2 is SYGVQD in the germline V gene (reference sequence). Trimming took off 6 bases at V and 2 bases at J, with 10 bases between the two ends. CDR3 region: CASSRDRQETQYF. In nucleotides, the CDR3 is TGCGCCAGCAGCCGGGATAGGCAAGAGACCCAGTACTTC.

The J gene is TRBJ2-3, the V gene TRBV4-1, with D perhaps matching TRBD2 (5 bases). Germline CDR1 MGHRA, CDR2 YSYEKL. The CDR3 has 14 amino acids. V was trimmed by 2 bases and J by 1 base, leaving 7 bases between them. CDR3 coding DNA: TGCGCCAGCAGCCAATCCGGGGGCACAGATACGCAGTATTTT. As protein: CASSQSGGTDTQYF.

The CDR3 sequence: CASSPGQVENNQPQHF. The CDR3 DNA reads TGTGCCAGCAGCCCGGGACAGGTTGAAAACAATCAGCCCCAGCATTTT. V gene TRBV4-2 combines with J gene TRBJ1-5, with TRBD1 identical over 8 bases. The CDR3 is made up of 16 amino acids. The germline V gene encodes CDR1 LGHNA and CDR2 YNFKEQ. V was pared by 4 bases and J by 3 bases, with 8 bases of the junction left unmatched.

The CDR3, as DNA: TGCGCCAGCAGCTTGGCGGGGGGAGAGGGTGAAAAACTGTTTTTT. It yields the protein CASSLAGGEGEKLFF. The chain is built from TRBV5-1 and TRBJ1-4; weak D call: TRBD1 (5 bases). Germline V gene data show CDR1 as SGHRS and CDR2 as YFSETQ. V was shortened by 0 bases and J by 7 bases, with 13 bases between the two germline ends. The CDR3 totals 15 residues. Supplemented by reference TRBV5-1 and TRBJ1-4, the full variable domain reads KAGVTQTPRYLIKTRGQQVTLSCSPISGHRSVSWYQQTPGQGLQFLFEYFSETQRNKGNFPGRFSGRQFSNSRSEMNVSTLELGDSALYLCASSLAGGEGEKLFFGSGTQLSVL.

The chain couples TRBV5-1 to TRBJ2-7, with D tentatively TRBD1 (5 bases). The CDR3 is 12 residues long. Trimming took 4 bases from V and 3 from J, leaving 8 bases between them. Looked up from germline, CDR1 is SGHRS and CDR2 is YFSETQ. CDR3 DNA: TGCGCCAGCAGCGCGACAGACTACGAGCAGTACTTC. This sequence encodes CASSATDYEQYF.

The chain uses TRBV7-2 and TRBJ1-2, with a tentative D call TRBD1 (6 bases). Germline lookup yields CDR1 SGHTA and CDR2 FQGNSA. The CDR3 contains 17 residues. V shed 5 bases and J shed 7 bases, with 26 bases lying between them. The CDR3 sequence is CASSRQPPGHGASGYTF. CDR3 nucleotides: TGTGCCAGCAGCCGTCAACCTCCGGGACACGGTGCTAGTGGCTACACCTTC.

This chain joins TRBV28 and TRBJ2-3, with 9 nucleotides matching TRBD2. The germline V gene has CDR1 MDHEN and CDR2 SYDVKM. The CDR3 covers 15 residues. V lost 3 bases, J lost 2 bases, and 3 bases stayed unmatched. In DNA form, the CDR3 reads TGTGCCAGCAGTTTGGGCGGGGGGGCCACAGATACGCAGTATTTT. This translates into CASSLGGGATDTQYF.